This TCR beta chain was found in a study of CD8+ T cells in alopecia areata. This clone was picked up a small number of times. The antigen remains undetermined. Notes on the study in general: The presence of one nonresponder keeps the tie between baseline CD8+ expansion and response uncertain.

It was cDNA, reverse transcribed from extracted RNA, that served as the sequencing template. Assay used: immunoSEQ multiplex PCR; TCRdb lists only in-frame clones, some missing. This repertoire shows some 170,000 clones, roughly 53% found once; its top ten account for 10% to 13%. The CDR3 covers 13 residues. With 3 bases removed from V and 4 bases from J, the gap between germline ends came to 9 bases. In germline, CDR1 is ENHRY, CDR2 SYGVKD. Treatment given: oral pan-JAK inhibitor, 5-10 mg twice daily. The sample was CD8+ T cells sorted from blood, taken at week 24, from a patient treated with tofacitinib. The receptor comes from a human donor with alopecia areata. This chain joins TRBV10-3 and TRBJ1-1; no clear D gene. The DNA for the CDR3 is TGTGCCATCAGTGACGGACGGACCACTGAAGCTTTCTTT. Protein: CAISDGRTTEAFF.